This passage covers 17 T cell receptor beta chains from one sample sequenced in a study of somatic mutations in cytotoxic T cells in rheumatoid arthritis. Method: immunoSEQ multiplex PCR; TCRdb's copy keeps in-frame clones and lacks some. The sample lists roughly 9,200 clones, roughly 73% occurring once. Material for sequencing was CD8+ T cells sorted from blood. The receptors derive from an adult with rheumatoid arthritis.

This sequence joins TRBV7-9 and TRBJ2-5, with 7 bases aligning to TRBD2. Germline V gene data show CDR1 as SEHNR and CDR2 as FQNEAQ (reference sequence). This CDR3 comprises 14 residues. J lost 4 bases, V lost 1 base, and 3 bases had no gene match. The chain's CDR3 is CASSLEPSGETQYF. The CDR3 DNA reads TGTGCCAGCAGCTTAGAGCCTAGCGGAGAGACCCAGTACTTC. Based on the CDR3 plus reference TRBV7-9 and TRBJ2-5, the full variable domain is DTGVSQNPRHKITKRGQNVTFRCDPISEHNRLYWYRQTLGQGPEFLTYFQNEAQLEKSRLLSDRFSAERPKGSFSTLEIQRTEQGDSAMYLCASSLEPSGETQYFGPGTRLLVL.

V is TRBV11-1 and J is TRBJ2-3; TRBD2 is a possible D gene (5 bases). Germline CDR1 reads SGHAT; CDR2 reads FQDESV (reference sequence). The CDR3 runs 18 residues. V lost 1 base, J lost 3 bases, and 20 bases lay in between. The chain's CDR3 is CASSLESGESWFTDTQYF. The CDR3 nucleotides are TGTGCCAGCAGCTTAGAATCTGGGGAGTCCTGGTTTACAGATACGCAGTATTTT.

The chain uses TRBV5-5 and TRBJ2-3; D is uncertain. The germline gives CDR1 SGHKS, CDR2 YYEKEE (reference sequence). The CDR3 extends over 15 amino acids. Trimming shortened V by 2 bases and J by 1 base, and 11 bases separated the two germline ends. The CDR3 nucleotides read TGTGCCAGCAGCTTTGTCCCGACGGGCACAGATACGCAGTATTTT. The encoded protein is CASSFVPTGTDTQYF.

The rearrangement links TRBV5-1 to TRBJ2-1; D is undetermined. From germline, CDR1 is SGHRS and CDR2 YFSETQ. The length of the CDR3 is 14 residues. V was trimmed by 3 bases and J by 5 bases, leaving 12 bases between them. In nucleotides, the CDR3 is TGCGCCAGCAGCTCCCCATTCGGCGACAATGAGCAGTTCTTC. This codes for CASSSPFGDNEQFF.

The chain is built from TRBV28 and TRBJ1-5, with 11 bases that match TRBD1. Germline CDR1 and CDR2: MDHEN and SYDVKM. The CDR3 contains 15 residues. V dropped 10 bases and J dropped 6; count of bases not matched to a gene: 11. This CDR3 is CATKGTGGDSQPQHF. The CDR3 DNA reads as TGTGCCACCAAGGGGACAGGGGGGGATAGTCAGCCCCAGCATTTT.

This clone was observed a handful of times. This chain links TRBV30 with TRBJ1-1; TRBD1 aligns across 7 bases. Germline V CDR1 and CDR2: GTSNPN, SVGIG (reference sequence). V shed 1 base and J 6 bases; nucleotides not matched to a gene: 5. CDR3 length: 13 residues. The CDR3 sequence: CAWSAGGGPEAFF. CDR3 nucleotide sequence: TGTGCCTGGAGTGCAGGGGGGGGACCTGAAGCTTTCTTT.

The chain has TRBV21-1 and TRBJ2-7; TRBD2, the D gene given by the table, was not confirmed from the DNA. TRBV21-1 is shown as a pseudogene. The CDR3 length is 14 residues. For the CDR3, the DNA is TGTGCCAGCAGCAAAAGCGGGGCAAACTACGAGCAGTACGTC. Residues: CASSKSGANYEQYV.

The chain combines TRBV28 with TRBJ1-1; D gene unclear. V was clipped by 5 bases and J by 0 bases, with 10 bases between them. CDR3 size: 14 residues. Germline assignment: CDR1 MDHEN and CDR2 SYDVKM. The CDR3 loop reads CASSPLTMNTEAFF. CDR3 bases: TGTGCCAGCAGTCCTTTAACTATGAACACTGAAGCTTTCTTT.

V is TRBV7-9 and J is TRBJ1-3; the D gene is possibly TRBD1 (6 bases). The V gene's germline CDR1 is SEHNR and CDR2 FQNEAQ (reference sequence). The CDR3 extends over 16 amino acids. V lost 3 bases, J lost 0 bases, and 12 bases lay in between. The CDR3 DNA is TGTGCCAGCAGCTTTGGACAGATCCTCTCTGGAAACACCATATATTTT. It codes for CASSFGQILSGNTIYF.

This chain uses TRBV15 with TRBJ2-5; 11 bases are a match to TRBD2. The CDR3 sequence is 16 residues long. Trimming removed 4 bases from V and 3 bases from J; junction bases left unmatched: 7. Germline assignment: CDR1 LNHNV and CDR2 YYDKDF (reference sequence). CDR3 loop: CATSTPQGLAEETQYF. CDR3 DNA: TGTGCCACCAGCACACCCCAGGGACTAGCGGAAGAGACCCAGTACTTC.

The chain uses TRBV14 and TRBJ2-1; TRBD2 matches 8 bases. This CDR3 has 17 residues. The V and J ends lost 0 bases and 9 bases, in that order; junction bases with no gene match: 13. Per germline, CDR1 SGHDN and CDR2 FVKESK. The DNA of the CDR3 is TGTGCCAGCAGCCAAGAAATATTCGGGGGGGCCGGACCTGAGCAGTTCTTC. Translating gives CASSQEIFGGAGPEQFF.

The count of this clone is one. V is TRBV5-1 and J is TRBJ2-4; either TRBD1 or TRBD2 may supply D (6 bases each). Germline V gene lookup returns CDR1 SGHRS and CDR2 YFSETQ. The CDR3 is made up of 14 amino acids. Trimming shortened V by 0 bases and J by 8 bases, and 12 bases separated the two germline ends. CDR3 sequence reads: CASSLAGGGDIQYF. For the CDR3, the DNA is TGCGCCAGCAGCTTGGCCGGGGGCGGAGACATTCAGTACTTC.

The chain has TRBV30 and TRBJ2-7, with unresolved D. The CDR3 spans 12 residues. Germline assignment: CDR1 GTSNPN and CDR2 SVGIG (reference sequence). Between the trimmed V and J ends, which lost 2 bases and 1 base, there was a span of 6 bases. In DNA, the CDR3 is TGTGCCTGGAGTTCAATGTCCTACGAGCAGTACTTC. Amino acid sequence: CAWSSMSYEQYF.

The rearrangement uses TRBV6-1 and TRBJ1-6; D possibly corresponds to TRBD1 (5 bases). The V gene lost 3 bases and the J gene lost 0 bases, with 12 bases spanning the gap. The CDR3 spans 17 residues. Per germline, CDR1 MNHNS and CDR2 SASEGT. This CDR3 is CASSEYGASSYNSPLHF. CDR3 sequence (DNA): TGTGCCAGCAGTGAGTACGGGGCGAGCTCCTATAATTCACCCCTCCACTTT.

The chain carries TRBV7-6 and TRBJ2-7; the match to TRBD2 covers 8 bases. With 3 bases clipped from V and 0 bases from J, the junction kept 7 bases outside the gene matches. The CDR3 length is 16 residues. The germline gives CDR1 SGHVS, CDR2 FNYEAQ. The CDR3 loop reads CASSLSGGRISYEQYF. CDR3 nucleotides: TGTGCCAGCAGCTTGTCGGGGGGGCGAATCTCCTACGAGCAGTACTTC. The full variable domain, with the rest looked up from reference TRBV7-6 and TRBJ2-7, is GAGVSQSPRYKVTKRGQDVALRCDPISGHVSLYWYRQALGQGPEFLTYFNYEAQQDKSGLPNDRFSAERPEGSISTLTIQRTEQRDSAMYRCASSLSGGRISYEQYFGPGTRLTVT.

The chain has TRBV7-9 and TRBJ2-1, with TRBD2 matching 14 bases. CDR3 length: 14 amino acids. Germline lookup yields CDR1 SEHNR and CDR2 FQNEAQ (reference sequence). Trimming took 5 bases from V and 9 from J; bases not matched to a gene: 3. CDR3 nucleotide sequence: TGTGCCAGCAGCCTGGGACTAGCGGGAGTTGAGCAGTTCTTC. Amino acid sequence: CASSLGLAGVEQFF.

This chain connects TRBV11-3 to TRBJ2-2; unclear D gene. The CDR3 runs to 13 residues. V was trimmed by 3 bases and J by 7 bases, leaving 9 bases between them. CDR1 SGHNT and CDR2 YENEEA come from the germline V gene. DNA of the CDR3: TGTGCCAGCAGCTTTGTCAGTGGCGGGGAGCTGTTTTTT. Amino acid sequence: CASSFVSGGELFF.